These 27 T cell receptor beta chains were all obtained from the same sample, sequenced in a study of blood T cell repertoires in COVID-19. Profiled with immunoSEQ multiplex PCR; TCRdb holds only in-frame clones, not every one. The data show 55,000 to 90,000 clones, about four fifths seen once. The sample was peripheral blood. The receptor set was obtained from a woman aged 60-75 years with acute or convalescent COVID-19.

The chain recombines TRBV5-1 with TRBJ2-3; D is unresolved. Trimming pared 2 bases from V and 2 bases from J, leaving 9 bases between. This CDR3 comprises 14 residues. The V gene's germline CDR1 is SGHRS and CDR2 YFSETQ. CDR3 sequence (DNA): TGCGCCAGCAGCTTACTACCGAACACAGATACGCAGTATTTT. Protein product: CASSLLPNTDTQYF.

This sequence joins TRBV5-1 and TRBJ1-4, with a tentative D call TRBD1 (5 bases). The CDR3 is 14 amino acids. V lost 1 base and J lost 4, with 8 bases in between. Germline lookup yields CDR1 SGHRS and CDR2 YFSETQ. The CDR3 sequence: CASSLLGDNEKLFF. The CDR3, as DNA: TGCGCCAGCAGCTTGCTAGGGGATAATGAAAAACTGTTTTTT.

The chain links TRBV6-5 to TRBJ1-2; D remains unclear. Trimming pared 11 bases from V and 8 bases from J, leaving 15 bases between. The CDR3 totals 11 residues. Per germline, CDR1 MNHEY and CDR2 SVGAGI. CDR3 amino acids: CASREGGGYTF. The CDR3, as DNA: TGTGCCTCCCGGGAGGGAGGGGGCTACACCTTC.

This chain connects TRBV6-5 to TRBJ1-6; 9 bases are shared with TRBD1. The CDR3 runs 12 residues. Germline lookup yields CDR1 MNHEY and CDR2 SVGAGI. The junction had 6 bases not matched to a gene; V was cut back by 11 bases and J by 10 bases. CDR3 DNA: TGTGCCGGGGGGACAGGGAGGTCACCCCTCCACTTT. Translating gives CAGGTGRSPLHF.

The V call is TRBV3-1 (or the pseudogene TRBV3-2), the J call TRBJ1-2, with D tentatively TRBD1 (5 bases). The CDR3 runs 14 residues. With 1 base removed from V and 4 bases from J, the gap between germline ends came to 10 bases. CDR1 and CDR2 from the germline V gene are LGHDT and YNNKEL (reference sequence). The CDR3 reads CASSQVDSRYGYTF. CDR3 nucleotides: TGTGCCAGCAGCCAAGTTGACAGCCGCTATGGCTACACCTTC.

J is TRBJ2-2 and V is TRBV7-3; the match to TRBD2 covers 9 bases. J gave up 9 bases and V 2 bases, and 7 bases lay outside the gene matches. CDR1 and CDR2 (germline): SGHTA, FQGTGA. There are 15 residues in the CDR3. The CDR3 coding sequence is TGTGCCAGCAGCTTATTAGCGGGGGAGAACCGGGAGCTGTTTTTT. Residues: CASSLLAGENRELFF.

The gene calls are TRBV4-1 and TRBJ2-7, with TRBD2 matching 13 bases. Unmatched junction bases numbered 1, after V lost 3 bases and J lost 2 bases. CDR1 MGHRA and CDR2 YSYEKL come from the germline V gene. This CDR3 is 15 amino acids long. DNA of the CDR3: TGCGCCAGCAGCCAGGGACTAGCGGGAACCTACGAGCAGTACTTC. It specifies CASSQGLAGTYEQYF.

The count of this clone is one. This chain joins TRBV18 and TRBJ1-5, with D perhaps TRBD1 (6 bases). V lost 4 bases and J lost 5, with 12 bases in between. In germline, CDR1 is KGHSH, CDR2 LQKENI. This CDR3 spans 14 amino acids. CDR3 DNA: TGTGCCAGCTCACGGGGGAGGGGGGATCAGCCCCAGCATTTT. Protein: CASSRGRGDQPQHF.

This sequence joins TRBV5-1 and TRBJ1-2; D is possibly TRBD1 (6 bases). Deletions cut 4 bases from V and 5 bases from J, with 18 bases between. This CDR3 is built from 15 residues. From germline, CDR1 is SGHRS and CDR2 YFSETQ. For the CDR3, the DNA is TGCGCCAGCAGCCTGTCAGGGGAGGGGGGATATGGCTACACCTTC. Its translation: CASSLSGEGGYGYTF.

This sequence joins TRBV25-1 and TRBJ2-2; 12 bases agree with TRBD1. CDR1 MGHDK and CDR2 SYGVNS come from the germline V gene. The CDR3 extends over 17 amino acids. J was trimmed by 4 bases and V by 7 bases; bases with no gene match: 10. The CDR3 sequence is CASTGTGGFLGTGELFF. CDR3 sequence (DNA): TGTGCCAGCACAGGGACAGGGGGCTTTCTGGGCACCGGGGAGCTGTTTTTT.

CDR3 DNA sequence: TGCGCCAGCAGACCCGGGACATCTCTTTCCTACGAGCAGTACTTC. This translates into CASRPGTSLSYEQYF. This chain joins TRBV5-1 and TRBJ2-7; D may be TRBD1 (6 bases). CDR3 length equals 15 residues. V shed 5 bases and J shed 1 base, with 16 bases lying between them. The germline gives CDR1 SGHRS, CDR2 YFSETQ.

The chain uses TRBV6-5 and TRBJ1-6, with TRBD1 matching 9 bases. The CDR3 spans 14 residues. From germline, CDR1 is MNHEY and CDR2 SVGAGI. J gave up 3 bases and V 10 bases, and 4 bases lay outside the gene matches. CDR3 sequence reads: CATGQGIYNSPLHF. CDR3 sequence (DNA): TGTGCCACAGGACAGGGGATCTATAATTCACCCCTCCACTTT.

This clone was found once. V and J are TRBV2 and TRBJ1-2; 10 nucleotides match TRBD1. The ends lost 7 bases at V and 3 bases at J; junction bases unmatched: 5. There are 14 residues in the CDR3. Germline lookup yields CDR1 SNHLY and CDR2 FYNNEI. The CDR3 protein is CASKGQGRDYGYTF. The CDR3 DNA follows: TGTGCCAGCAAGGGACAGGGGAGGGACTATGGCTACACCTTC.

This chain connects TRBV19 to TRBJ1-1; no firm D call. Between the trimmed V and J ends, which lost 6 bases and 4 bases, there was a span of 15 bases. The CDR3 consists of 14 residues. Germline assignment: CDR1 LNHDA and CDR2 SQIVND (reference sequence). As DNA, the CDR3 is TGTGCCAGTAGCGAGACACTCCTTTTCACTGAAGCTTTCTTT. Its translation is CASSETLLFTEAFF.

This rearrangement joins TRBV4-2 to TRBJ2-5; 8 nucleotides match TRBD2. The CDR3 loop spans 21 amino acids. The germline gives CDR1 LGHNA, CDR2 YNFKEQ. Trimming took 0 bases from V and 2 from J; bases not matched to a gene: 20. DNA for the CDR3: TGTGCCAGCAGCCAAGATAGAGGGGGACTAGTCCCCGCCTTCGTTCAAGAGACCCAGTACTTC. Amino acids: CASSQDRGGLVPAFVQETQYF.

The CDR3 DNA follows: TGTGCCAGCAGTTACTCTTGGCAGGGGAGTGAGACCCAGTACTTC. This encodes CASSYSWQGSETQYF. J is TRBJ2-5 and V is TRBV6-5; TRBD1 might be the D (6 bases). Germline loops: CDR1 MNHEY, CDR2 SVGAGI. The V gene lost 0 bases and the J gene lost 5 bases, with 13 bases spanning the gap. The CDR3 totals 15 residues.

The chain is built from TRBV7-9 and TRBJ1-1, with D unresolved. Germline-derived CDR1 and CDR2 are SEHNR and FQNEAQ (reference sequence). This CDR3 has 14 residues. V was clipped by 1 base and J by 4 bases, with 10 bases between them. The CDR3 loop reads CASSLVPVSTEAFF. The CDR3 DNA sequence: TGTGCCAGCAGCTTAGTCCCAGTATCCACTGAAGCTTTCTTT.

This clone has only one observation. The gene calls are TRBV7-9 and TRBJ1-1; D call uncertain. Trimming removed 3 bases from V and 4 bases from J, with 12 bases in between. The CDR3 runs 14 residues. The germline gives CDR1 SEHNR, CDR2 FQNEAQ (reference sequence). Here the CDR3 reads CASSFGVSGTEAFF. CDR3 bases: TGTGCCAGCAGCTTCGGGGTGAGCGGCACTGAAGCTTTCTTT.

J is TRBJ2-2 and V is TRBV11-2, with 12 positions matching TRBD1. V lost 0 bases and J lost 6; bases outside the gene matches: 5. The CDR3 extends over 17 amino acids. Germline CDR1 SGHAT, CDR2 FQNNGV. The CDR3 DNA follows: TGTGCCAGCAGCTTAGACTCGGGACAGGGGGCTGCCGGGGAGCTGTTTTTT. Its translation: CASSLDSGQGAAGELFF.

The CDR3 region is CASSESGHNNEKLFF. The CDR3 DNA follows: TGCGCCAGCAGTGAGTCTGGACACAATAATGAAAAACTGTTTTTT. The chain uses TRBV10-2 and TRBJ1-4; a weak D match, TRBD1 (5 bases). The germline V and J ends were trimmed by 0 bases and 4 bases, with 9 bases remaining between them. The CDR3 is 15 residues long. CDR1 WSHSY and CDR2 SAAADI come from the germline V gene.

The V and J genes are TRBV3-1 (or the pseudogene TRBV3-2) and TRBJ1-1, with unresolved D. V was shortened by 0 bases and J by 12 bases, with 11 bases between the two germline ends. CDR1 is LGHDT, CDR2 YNNKEL, per germline (reference sequence). The CDR3 extends over 12 amino acids. Written as DNA, the CDR3 is TGTGCCAGCAGCCAAGATCCGAGGGCGCCTTTCTTT. Translating gives CASSQDPRAPFF.

CDR3 nucleotide sequence: TGTGCCAGCAGCTTGGGCGGGGGACTCCAAGAGACCCAGTACTTC. Its protein is CASSLGGGLQETQYF. The chain combines TRBV5-4 with TRBJ2-5; 7 nucleotides match TRBD2. The V gene's germline CDR1 is SGHNT and CDR2 YYREEE (reference sequence). The CDR3 is 15 residues long. J lost 1 base, V lost 0 bases, and 3 bases had no gene match.

V and J are TRBV5-1 and TRBJ2-5, with 9 bases lining up with TRBD2. The CDR3 runs 15 residues. V shed 1 base, J shed 4 bases, and the junction held 5 bases outside the gene matches. Germline V CDR1 and CDR2: SGHRS, YFSETQ. The CDR3 protein is CASSLTGTSIETQYF. CDR3 sequence (DNA): TGCGCCAGCAGCTTGACCGGGACTAGCATAGAGACCCAGTACTTC.

The chain combines TRBV5-1 with TRBJ1-1; 7 nucleotides align to TRBD1. The junction had 12 bases not matched to a gene; V was cut back by 4 bases and J by 0 bases. The CDR3 covers 17 residues. Germline V lookup: CDR1 SGHRS, CDR2 YFSETQ. The CDR3: CASSHEGRGMVNTEAFF. Written as DNA, the CDR3 is TGCGCCAGCAGCCATGAGGGCAGGGGGATGGTGAACACTGAAGCTTTCTTT.

V is TRBV7-2 and J is TRBJ2-7; 7 nucleotides align to TRBD2. This CDR3 is 14 amino acids long. V lost 3 bases to trimming and J lost 4 bases; unmatched junction nucleotides: 6. The germline CDR1 and CDR2 sequences are SGHTA and FQGNSA. CDR3 residues: CASSFRGSGYEQYF. Written as DNA, the CDR3 is TGTGCCAGCAGCTTCCGGGGTAGCGGGTACGAGCAGTACTTC.

In its sample, this clone was seen a few times. J is TRBJ1-1 and V is TRBV19, with D unresolved. The V gene lost 7 bases and the J gene lost 0 bases, with 9 bases spanning the gap. The CDR3 length is 13 residues. Germline V gene data show CDR1 as LNHDA and CDR2 as SQIVND (reference sequence). The CDR3 DNA reads TGTGCCAGTATTGACACCCTGAACACTGAAGCTTTCTTT. It encodes CASIDTLNTEAFF.

V gene TRBV29-1 combines with J gene TRBJ1-2; no firm D call. The CDR3 contains 11 residues. Germline loops: CDR1 SQVTM, CDR2 ANQGSEA. Trimming left V 7 bases short and J 4 bases short, with 10 bases between. The CDR3 spells CSAPQPYGYTF. The CDR3 bases are TGCAGCGCTCCACAGCCCTATGGCTACACCTTC.